This record looks at one T cell receptor beta chain sequence and its context. This CDR3 comprises 16 residues. CDR1 and CDR2 (germline): SGHTA, FQGNSA. V lost 1 base and J lost 0, with 13 bases in between. Primers included in the PCR were 60 Vbeta and 13 Jbeta primers. TCRdb keeps only in-frame clones here, not all; method: immunoSEQ multiplex PCR. This sample's table reports some 180,000 clones. The sample belongs to a study of cytomegalovirus exposure and HLA in healthy donors. The receptor was derived from a man aged 25 to 45 in good health and CMV-seronegative. The material sequenced was PBMCs. The gene calls are TRBV7-2 and TRBJ2-7, with D possibly being TRBD2 (5 bases). CDR3 DNA sequence: TGTGCCAGCAGCTTAGAGGGAGCAACCAGCTCCTACGAGCAGTACTTC. Its protein product is CASSLEGATSSYEQYF.